Listed below are T cell receptor beta chains from one sample, sequenced in a study of identical twins. A single record per CDR3 protein comes from TCRdb applying MiXCR to the 5' RACE reads. This table holds a few hundred thousand distinct CDR3 sequences, roughly 9% found once. The sequenced sample was naive T cells sorted from blood. These receptors came from a woman aged 45-65 years in good health. CDR3s include the opening cysteine and the closing phenylalanine or tryptophan. The D gene is left open where the match is weak. A clone size is listed for some rows: how often the clone was seen (once, few, many), or a class if it is expanded.

>TRBV7-9|-|TRBJ1-4|-
TGTGCCAGCAGCCCGGTCGGAAATGGGGAAAAACTGTTTTTT
CASSPVGNGEKLFF
>TRBV20-1|few|TRBJ1-2|-
TGCAGTGCTAGAGACAGGGTCTATGGCTACACCTTC
CSARDRVYGYTF
>TRBV7-2|few|TRBJ2-2|-
TGTGCCAGCACGGACTCCTTGATCACCGGGGAGCTGTTTTTT
CASTDSLITGELFF
>TRBV6-5|few|TRBJ2-3|-
TGTGCCAGCAGTTACTCTCAGGGTTCAGATACGCAGTATTTT
CASSYSQGSDTQYF
>TRBV5-1|-|TRBJ2-1|TRBD2
TGCGCCAGCAGCCCGGGACTAGTTTCCCCCAATGAGCAGTTCTTC
CASSPGLVSPNEQFF
>TRBV3-1|-|TRBJ2-1|-
TGTGCCAGCGGGGCAACTGAGCAGTTCTTC
CASGATEQFF
>TRBV29-1|few|TRBJ2-1|TRBD2
TGCAGCTATCGGGGCGGCGGGAGGTCTGAGCAGTTCTTC
CSYRGGGRSEQFF
>TRBV27|many|TRBJ2-2|-
TGTGCCAGCAGGCGTACCAACAGCGGTGGCACCGGGGAGCTGTTTTTT
CASRRTNSGGTGELFF
>TRBV7-6|-|TRBJ2-1|TRBD2
TGTGCCAGCAGCTTAGTACTAGCGGGTAGGGATGAGCAGTTCTTC
CASSLVLAGRDEQFF
>TRBV11-2|-|TRBJ2-5|TRBD2
TGTGCCAGCAGCTTTCCGGGACTAGCGGGAGCGGGGGAGACCCAGTACTTC
CASSFPGLAGAGETQYF
>TRBV7-2|-|TRBJ2-1|TRBD2
TGTGCCAGCAGCCACCCGGGAGCGGGAGGAGTTGATGAGCAGTTCTTC
CASSHPGAGGVDEQFF
>TRBV5-1|many|TRBJ2-1|TRBD2
TGCGCCAGCAGCTTGGTCGGGGCTAGCGGGTACAATGAGCAGTTCTTC
CASSLVGASGYNEQFF
>TRBV10-3|many|TRBJ1-1|TRBD1
TGTGCCATCAGCGACAACAGGGGTATTAACACTGAAGCTTTCTTT
CAISDNRGINTEAFF
>TRBV19|-|TRBJ2-6|-
TGTGCCAGTAGTGAGACTCCACCTGGGGCCAACGTCCTGACTTTC
CASSETPPGANVLTF
>TRBV10-3|many|TRBJ2-5|TRBD2
TGTGCCACCAGCGTAGCGGGAGTGAAGGAGACCCAGTACTTC
CATSVAGVKETQYF
>TRBV10-2|few|TRBJ2-3|-
TGCGCCAGCGGGCTAGTAATGGGCACAGATACGCAGTATTTT
CASGLVMGTDTQYF
>TRBV7-2|few|TRBJ2-3|-
TGTGCCAGCAGCCCCTGGGGACTGGCAGGAGATACGCAGTATTTT
CASSPWGLAGDTQYF
>TRBV10-3|-|TRBJ2-7|-
TGTGCCATCAGTGAAGGTAGGGCTAGCGAAACCTACGAGCAGTACTTC
CAISEGRASETYEQYF
>TRBV2|-|TRBJ1-3|-
TGTGCCAGCAGCCGGGATCCCTGGTCAGGAAACACCATATATTTT
CASSRDPWSGNTIYF
>TRBV10-3|few|TRBJ2-2|-
TGTGCCATCAGGACAGGGAACACCGGGGAGCTGTTTTTT
CAIRTGNTGELFF
>TRBV29-1|few|TRBJ1-1|-
TGCAGCGCCGCCGGGGGGTCAAGGAACACTGAAGCTTTCTTT
CSAAGGSRNTEAFF
>TRBV3-1|few|TRBJ2-2|-
TGTGCCAGCAGCCAAGATCGGGCGGGGCGAAACACCGGGGAGCTGTTTTTT
CASSQDRAGRNTGELFF
>TRBV3-1|many|TRBJ1-1|-
TGTGCCAGCAGCCATGGCTATTCGAACACTGAAGCTTTCTTT
CASSHGYSNTEAFF
>TRBV29-1|many|TRBJ2-5|-
TGCAGCGTTGTCCCATCCGCGGTCCAGGAGACCCAGTACTTC
CSVVPSAVQETQYF
>TRBV5-1|few|TRBJ2-2|TRBD2
TGCGCCAGCAGCTCGGGACTAGCGGGAGGGCCGTCCGGGGAGCTGTTTTTT
CASSSGLAGGPSGELFF
>TRBV20-1|many|TRBJ1-4|-
TGCAGTGCTAGACGGTACGGAGCTAATGAAAAACTGTTTTTT
CSARRYGANEKLFF
>TRBV11-2|few|TRBJ2-2|-
TGTGCCAGCAGCCCCTGGCTTGGGCTAGCCGGCGGGGAGCTGTTTTTT
CASSPWLGLAGGELFF
>TRBV6-5|-|TRBJ2-5|TRBD2
TGTGCCAGCACCCAACGAAGCGGGAGGGCATCAGAGACCCAGTACTTC
CASTQRSGRASETQYF
>TRBV11-3|-|TRBJ2-1|-
TGTGCCAGCAGCTCCTTCCTGCCCGGGAATGAGCAGTTCTTC
CASSSFLPGNEQFF
>TRBV12-3/TRBV12-4|few|TRBJ2-3|TRBD2
TGTGCCAGCAGTATGACTAGCGGTTATGGAGATACGCAGTATTTT
CASSMTSGYGDTQYF
>TRBV29-1|few|TRBJ2-7|-
TGCAGCGTTGTTGCGGGCGGGACGCCTTACGAGCAGTACTTC
CSVVAGGTPYEQYF
>TRBV20-1|few|TRBJ2-7|-
TGCAGTGCTAGAGATTCGGCGGGACCTCGTGAGCAGTACTTC
CSARDSAGPREQYF
>TRBV12-3/TRBV12-4|many|TRBJ1-5|TRBD1
TGTGCCAGCAGTTTTCGACAGGGCGGTCAGCCCCAGCATTTT
CASSFRQGGQPQHF
>TRBV12-5|few|TRBJ1-2|-
TGTGCTAGTGGTTTGGGGGGAATTTCTGGCTACACCTTC
CASGLGGISGYTF
>TRBV4-1|-|TRBJ2-5|TRBD2
TGCGCCAGCAGCCAAGAGGGGGGGATCCAAGAGACCCAGTACTTC
CASSQEGGIQETQYF
>TRBV4-1|many|TRBJ2-2|TRBD2
TGCGCCAGCAGCCCTCCGACTAGCGGTAACACCGGGGAGCTGTTTTTT
CASSPPTSGNTGELFF
>TRBV4-1|many|TRBJ1-2|TRBD1
TGCGCCAGCAGCGGGACAGGGGCAGCTAACTATGGCTACACCTTC
CASSGTGAANYGYTF
>TRBV24-1|few|TRBJ2-2|-
TGTGCCACCAGAAACATGGGCACCGGGGAGCTGTTTTTT
CATRNMGTGELFF
>TRBV7-9|many|TRBJ1-4|-
TGTGCCAGCAGCCTGTTAAGGGGCGGAGCAACTAATGAAAAACTGTTTTTT
CASSLLRGGATNEKLFF
>TRBV27|-|TRBJ2-7|-
TGTGCCAGCAGTCCCAGGGGGCTGGCTAGCGGGAATCTCCTTAGGGGGACCTACGAGCAGTACTTC
CASSPRGLASGNLLRGTYEQYF
>TRBV7-2|-|TRBJ2-2|TRBD1
TGTGCCAGCAGCCCCCGGGACAGGGTTGCCGGGGAGCTGTTTTTT
CASSPRDRVAGELFF
>TRBV5-1|-|TRBJ2-3|TRBD2
TGCGCCAGCAGCTCCGCGGGAGTTAGCACAGATACGCAGTATTTT
CASSSAGVSTDTQYF
>TRBV12-5|few|TRBJ2-2|-
TGTGCTAGTGGTATCGGGACGCAAAACACCGGGGAGCTGTTTTTT
CASGIGTQNTGELFF
>TRBV24-1|few|TRBJ2-5|-
TGTGCCACCCAGAGAGCCGGCCAAGAGACCCAGTACTTC
CATQRAGQETQYF
>TRBV24-1|-|TRBJ1-1|-
TGTGCCACCAGTGAATCGACAGGAAAGGGCTTCTTT
CATSESTGKGFF